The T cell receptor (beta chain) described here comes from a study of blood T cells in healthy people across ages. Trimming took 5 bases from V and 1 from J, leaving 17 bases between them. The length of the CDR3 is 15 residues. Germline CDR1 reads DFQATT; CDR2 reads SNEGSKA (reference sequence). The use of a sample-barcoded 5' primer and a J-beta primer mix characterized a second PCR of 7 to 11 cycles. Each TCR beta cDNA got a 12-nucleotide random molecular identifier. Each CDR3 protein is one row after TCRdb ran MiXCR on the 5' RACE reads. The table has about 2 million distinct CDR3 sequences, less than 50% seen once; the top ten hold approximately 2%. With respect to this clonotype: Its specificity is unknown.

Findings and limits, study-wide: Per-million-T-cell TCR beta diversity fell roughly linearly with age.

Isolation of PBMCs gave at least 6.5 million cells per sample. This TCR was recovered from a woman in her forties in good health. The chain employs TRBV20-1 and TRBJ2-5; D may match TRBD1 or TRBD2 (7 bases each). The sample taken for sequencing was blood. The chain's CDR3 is CSAQLRGRVQETQYF. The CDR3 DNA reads TGCAGTGCTCAACTCAGGGGGAGGGTCCAAGAGACCCAGTACTTC.